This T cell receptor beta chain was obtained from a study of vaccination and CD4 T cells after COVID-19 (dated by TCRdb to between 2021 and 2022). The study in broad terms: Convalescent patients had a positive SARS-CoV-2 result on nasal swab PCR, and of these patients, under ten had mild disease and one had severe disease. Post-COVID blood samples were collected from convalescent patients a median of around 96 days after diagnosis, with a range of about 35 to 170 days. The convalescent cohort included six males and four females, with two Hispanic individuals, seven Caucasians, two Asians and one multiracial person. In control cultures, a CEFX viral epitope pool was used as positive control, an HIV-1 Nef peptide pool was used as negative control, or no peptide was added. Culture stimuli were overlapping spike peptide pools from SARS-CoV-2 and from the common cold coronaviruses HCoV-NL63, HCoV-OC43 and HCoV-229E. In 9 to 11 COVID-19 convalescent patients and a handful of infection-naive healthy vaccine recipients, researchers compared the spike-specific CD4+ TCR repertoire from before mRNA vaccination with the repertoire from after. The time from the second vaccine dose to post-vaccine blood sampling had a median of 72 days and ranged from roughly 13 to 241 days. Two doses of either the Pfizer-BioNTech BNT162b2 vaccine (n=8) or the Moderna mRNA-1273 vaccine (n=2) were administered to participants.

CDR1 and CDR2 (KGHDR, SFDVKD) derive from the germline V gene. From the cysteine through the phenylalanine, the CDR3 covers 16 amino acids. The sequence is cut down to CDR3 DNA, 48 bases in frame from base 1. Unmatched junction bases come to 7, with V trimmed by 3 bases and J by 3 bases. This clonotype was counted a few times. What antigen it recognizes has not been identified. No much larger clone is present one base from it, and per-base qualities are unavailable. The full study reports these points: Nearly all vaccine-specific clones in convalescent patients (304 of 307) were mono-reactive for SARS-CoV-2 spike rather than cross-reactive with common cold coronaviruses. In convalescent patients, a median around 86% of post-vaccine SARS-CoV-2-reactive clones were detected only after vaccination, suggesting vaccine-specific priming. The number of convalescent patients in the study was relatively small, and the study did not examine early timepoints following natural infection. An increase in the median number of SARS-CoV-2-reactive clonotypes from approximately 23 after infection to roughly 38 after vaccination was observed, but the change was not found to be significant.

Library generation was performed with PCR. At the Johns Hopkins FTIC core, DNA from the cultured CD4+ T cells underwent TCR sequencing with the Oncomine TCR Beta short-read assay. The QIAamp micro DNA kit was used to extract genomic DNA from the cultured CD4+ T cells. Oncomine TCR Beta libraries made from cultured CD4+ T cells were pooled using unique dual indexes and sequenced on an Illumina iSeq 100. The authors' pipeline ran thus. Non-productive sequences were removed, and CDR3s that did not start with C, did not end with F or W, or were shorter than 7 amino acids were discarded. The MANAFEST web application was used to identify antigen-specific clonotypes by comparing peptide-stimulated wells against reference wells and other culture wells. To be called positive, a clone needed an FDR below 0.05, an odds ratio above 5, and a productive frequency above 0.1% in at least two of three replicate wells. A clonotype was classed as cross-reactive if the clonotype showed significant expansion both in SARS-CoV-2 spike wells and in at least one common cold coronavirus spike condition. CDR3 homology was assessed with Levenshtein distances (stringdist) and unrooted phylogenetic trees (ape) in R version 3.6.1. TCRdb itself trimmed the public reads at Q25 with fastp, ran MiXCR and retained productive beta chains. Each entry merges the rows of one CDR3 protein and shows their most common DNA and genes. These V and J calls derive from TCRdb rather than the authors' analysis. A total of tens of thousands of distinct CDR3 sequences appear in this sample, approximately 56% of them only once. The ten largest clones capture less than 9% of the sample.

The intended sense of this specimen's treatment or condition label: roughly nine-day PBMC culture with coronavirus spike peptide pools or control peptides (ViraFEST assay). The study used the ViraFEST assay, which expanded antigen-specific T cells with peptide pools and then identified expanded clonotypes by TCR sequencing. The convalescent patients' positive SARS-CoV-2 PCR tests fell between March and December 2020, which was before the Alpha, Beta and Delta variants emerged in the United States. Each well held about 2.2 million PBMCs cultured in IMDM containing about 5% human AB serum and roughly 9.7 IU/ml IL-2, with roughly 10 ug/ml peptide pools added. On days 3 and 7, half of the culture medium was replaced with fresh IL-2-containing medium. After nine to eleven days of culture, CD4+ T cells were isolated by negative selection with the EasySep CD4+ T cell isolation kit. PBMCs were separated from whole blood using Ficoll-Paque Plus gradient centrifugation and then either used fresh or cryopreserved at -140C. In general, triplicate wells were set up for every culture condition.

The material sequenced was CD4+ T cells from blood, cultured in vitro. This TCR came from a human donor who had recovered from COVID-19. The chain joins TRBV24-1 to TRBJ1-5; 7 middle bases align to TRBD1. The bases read TGTGCCACCAGTGATCGTGGAGGGACAGTCAATCAGCCCCAGCATTTT. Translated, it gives CATSDRGGTVNQPQHF.